The text below deals with one TCR beta chain. The antigen is undetermined. Collection occurred without any documented infections or immune events in donors. This entry is derived from a study of identifying expanded T cells in peripheral blood. Overall study results and limits: About 1.2 clones differed between technical replicates, versus about 17 and 20 over time. Variance in clone template counts between approximately 2-week samples significantly increased with total template count across all healthy donors.

This table comes from immunoSEQ multiplex PCR, and its TCRdb copy is limited to in-frame clones, with some not included. The sample comprises approximately 100,000 clones, about 87% of which are singletons, and about 8.6% rests with the top ten. Sequenced material: blood. The sequence derives from a person aged 18 to 69 in good health.

The CDR3 loop reads CASSRTQFWEQYF. DNA for the CDR3: TGTGCCAGCAGTCGCACACAATTTTGGGAGCAGTACTTC. The chain carries TRBV7-2 and TRBJ2-7, with unresolved D. The CDR3 is 13 residues long. V dropped 6 bases and J dropped 7 bases, with 16 bases sitting between them. The germline V gene has CDR1 SGHTA and CDR2 FQGNSA.